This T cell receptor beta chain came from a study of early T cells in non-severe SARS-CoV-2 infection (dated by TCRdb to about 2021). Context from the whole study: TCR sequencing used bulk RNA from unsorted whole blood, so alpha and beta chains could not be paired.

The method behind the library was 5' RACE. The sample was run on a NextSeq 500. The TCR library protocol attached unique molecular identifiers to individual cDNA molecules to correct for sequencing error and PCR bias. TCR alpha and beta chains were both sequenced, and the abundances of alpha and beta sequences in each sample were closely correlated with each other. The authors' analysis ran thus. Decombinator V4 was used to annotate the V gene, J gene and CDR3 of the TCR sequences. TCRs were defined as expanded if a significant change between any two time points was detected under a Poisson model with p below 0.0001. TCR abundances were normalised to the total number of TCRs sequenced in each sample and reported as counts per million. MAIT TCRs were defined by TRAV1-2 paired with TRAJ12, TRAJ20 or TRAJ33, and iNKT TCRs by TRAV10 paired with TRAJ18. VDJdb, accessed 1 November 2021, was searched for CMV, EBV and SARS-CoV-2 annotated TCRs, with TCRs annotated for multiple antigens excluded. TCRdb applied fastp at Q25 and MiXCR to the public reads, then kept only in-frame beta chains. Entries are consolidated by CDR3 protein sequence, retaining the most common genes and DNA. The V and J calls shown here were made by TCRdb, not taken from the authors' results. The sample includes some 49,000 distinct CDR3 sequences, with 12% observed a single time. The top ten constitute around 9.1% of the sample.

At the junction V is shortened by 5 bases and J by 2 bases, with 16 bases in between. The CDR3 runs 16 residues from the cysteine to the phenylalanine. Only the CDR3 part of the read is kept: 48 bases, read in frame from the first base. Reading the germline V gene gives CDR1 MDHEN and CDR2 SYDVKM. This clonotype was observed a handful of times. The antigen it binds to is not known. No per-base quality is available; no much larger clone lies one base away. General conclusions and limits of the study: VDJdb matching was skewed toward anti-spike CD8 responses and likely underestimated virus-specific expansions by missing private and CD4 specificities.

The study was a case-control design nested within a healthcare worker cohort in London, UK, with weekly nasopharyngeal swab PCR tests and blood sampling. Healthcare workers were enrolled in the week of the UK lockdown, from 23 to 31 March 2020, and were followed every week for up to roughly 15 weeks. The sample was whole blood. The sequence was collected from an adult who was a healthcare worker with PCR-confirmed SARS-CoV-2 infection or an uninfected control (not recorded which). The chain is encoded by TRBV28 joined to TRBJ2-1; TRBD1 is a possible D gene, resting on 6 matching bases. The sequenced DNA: TGTGCCAGCAGTCAGGGGAGCTCAGGCCCCTACAATGAGCAGTTCTTC. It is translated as CASSQGSSGPYNEQFF. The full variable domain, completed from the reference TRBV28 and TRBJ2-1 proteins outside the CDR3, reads DVKVTQSSRYLVKRTGEKVFLECVQDMDHENMFWYRQDPGLGLRLIYFSYDVKMKEKGDIPEGYSVSREKKERFSLILESASTNQTSMYLCASSQGSSGPYNEQFFGPGTRLTVL.